This T cell receptor beta chain was identified in a study of spatial heterogeneity in lung cancer. About the study: On average, each unique TCR and UMI combination appeared more than ten times in raw reads.

Every TCR cDNA molecule bore a unique molecular identifier. One entry per CDR3 protein results from TCRdb running MiXCR on the 5' RACE reads. The table shows about 4,800 distinct CDR3 sequences, with 28% occurring only once. General observations from the study: At resection, ubiquitous expanded tumor TCRs appeared in blood more than at follow-up.

Time point here: sample taken at primary tumor resection. Unsorted whole RNA samples from tumor, nontumor lung or frozen PBMC were sequenced. The donors, more than 55 patients with untreated early-stage non-small cell lung cancer, provided the samples. This clonotype is labeled as medium-sized. The antigen remains unidentified. Germline assignment: CDR1 SGHRS and CDR2 YFSETQ. This CDR3 has 15 residues. The V and J ends lost 4 bases and 0 bases respectively, with 11 bases between them. The starting material was PBMCs, obtained at surgery. V usage is TRBV5-1 and J usage is TRBJ2-4; D might be TRBD1 or TRBD2, each matching 5 bases. This TCR was recovered from a male donor with early-stage non-small cell lung cancer. CDR3 amino acids: CASSMGRLAKNIQYF. CDR3 DNA: TGCGCCAGCAGCATGGGACGTCTAGCCAAAAACATTCAGTACTTC.